Each of the 27 T cell receptor beta chains below was sequenced from the same sample in a study of blood T cell repertoires in COVID-19. Sequencing used immunoSEQ multiplex PCR; TCRdb keeps in-frame clones, though not all of them. The sample holds approximately 220,000 clones, around 81% seen once. Sequences were obtained from PBMCs or T cells enriched from blood (not recorded which). The receptor set was obtained from a woman in her thirties or forties with acute COVID-19.

The chain couples TRBV12-3 or TRBV12-4 to TRBJ2-7; D gene unclear. This CDR3 is 12 amino acids long. V dropped 1 base and J dropped 2 bases, with 3 bases sitting between them. This CDR3 is CASSLGAYEQYF. The CDR3 coding sequence is TGTGCCAGCAGTTTAGGCGCCTACGAGCAGTACTTC.

The J gene is TRBJ2-3, the V gene TRBV2, with TRBD2 matching 10 bases. J was trimmed by 4 bases and V by 6 bases; bases with no gene match: 10. Germline V CDR1 and CDR2: SNHLY, FYNNEI. CDR3 size: 16 residues. CDR3 in amino acids: CASRYLTSGTSDTQYF. CDR3 DNA sequence: TGTGCCAGCAGGTACCTCACTAGCGGGACATCAGATACGCAGTATTTT.

V usage is TRBV19 and J usage is TRBJ2-2; 9 bases are shared with TRBD1. Germline trimming cut 7 bases from V and 6 bases from J; bases unmatched to any gene: 6. The CDR3 totals 14 residues. From germline, CDR1 is LNHDA and CDR2 SQIVND (reference sequence). Here the CDR3 reads CASTRDRVPGELFF. CDR3 coding DNA: TGTGCCAGTACCAGGGACAGGGTACCCGGGGAGCTGTTTTTT.

The J gene is TRBJ1-1, the V gene TRBV5-1, with D tentatively TRBD1 (6 bases). The ends were cut back, 0 bases at V and 1 base at J, with 10 bases in the middle. The CDR3 totals 15 residues. Germline V gene data show CDR1 as SGHRS and CDR2 as YFSETQ. The DNA of the CDR3 is TGCGCCAGCAGCTTGGACAGGGCAGGGAACACTGAAGCTTTCTTT. It yields the protein CASSLDRAGNTEAFF. Drawing the rest from reference TRBV5-1 and TRBJ1-1, the complete variable domain is KAGVTQTPRYLIKTRGQQVTLSCSPISGHRSVSWYQQTPGQGLQFLFEYFSETQRNKGNFPGRFSGRQFSNSRSEMNVSTLELGDSALYLCASSLDRAGNTEAFFGQGTRLTVV.

The CDR3 sequence is CASSFQVADPPYEQYF. Here the CDR3 DNA reads TGTGCCAGCAGCTTTCAAGTAGCGGACCCCCCCTACGAGCAGTACTTC. The gene calls are TRBV7-8 and TRBJ2-7; perhaps TRBD2 as D (6 bases). Trimming shortened V by 3 bases and J by 2 bases, and 17 bases separated the two germline ends. This CDR3 comprises 16 residues. Per germline, CDR1 SGHVS and CDR2 FQNEAQ. Filled out from reference TRBV7-8 and TRBJ2-7, the complete variable domain reads GAGVSQSPRYKVAKRGQDVALRCDPISGHVSLFWYQQALGQGPEFLTYFQNEAQLDKSGLPSDRFFAERPEGSVSTLKIQRTQQEDSAVYLCASSFQVADPPYEQYFGPGTRLTVT.

This chain joins TRBV11-3 and TRBJ2-2; 9 nucleotides match TRBD1. Germline V gene lookup returns CDR1 SGHNT and CDR2 YENEEA. CDR3 length: 16 residues. V was clipped by 0 bases and J by 3 bases; unmatched bases: 2. The CDR3 region is CASSLDRTGDTGELFF. The CDR3 DNA sequence: TGTGCCAGCAGCTTAGATCGGACAGGGGACACCGGGGAGCTGTTTTTT.

This clone was recorded once. The chain links TRBV6-5 to TRBJ2-7, with D hard to call. The CDR3 runs to 11 residues. V lost 7 bases, J lost 3 bases, and 7 bases lay in between. The germline V gene has CDR1 MNHEY and CDR2 SVGAGI. The CDR3 sequence: CASKQNYEQYF. CDR3 in DNA: TGTGCCAGCAAACAGAACTACGAGCAGTACTTC.

The chain links TRBV3-1 (or the pseudogene TRBV3-2) to TRBJ2-2; D is ambiguous. Germline CDR1 and CDR2: LGHDT and YNNKEL (reference sequence). The CDR3 loop spans 14 amino acids. Trimming removed 0 bases from V and 6 bases from J, with 8 bases in between. CDR3 sequence reads: CASSQDFVSGELFF. The CDR3 DNA reads as TGTGCCAGCAGCCAAGATTTCGTCTCCGGGGAGCTGTTTTTT.

The chain joins TRBV5-1 to TRBJ2-4; possibly TRBD2 for D (6 bases). V lost 4 bases, J lost 0 bases, and 14 bases lay in between. CDR3 size: 16 residues. Germline V gene lookup returns CDR1 SGHRS and CDR2 YFSETQ. The CDR3: CASSEGLNIAKNIQYF. DNA for the CDR3: TGCGCCAGCAGCGAGGGACTGAATATAGCCAAAAACATTCAGTACTTC.

The rearrangement joins TRBV30 to TRBJ2-2; TRBD2 matches at 9 bases. J was trimmed by 6 bases and V by 8 bases; bases with no gene match: 10. There are 14 residues in the CDR3. Germline CDR1 GTSNPN, CDR2 SVGIG (reference sequence). The CDR3 here is CALGLAGFSGELFF. The DNA for the CDR3 is TGTGCCCTCGGCCTAGCGGGATTTTCCGGGGAGCTGTTTTTT.

This clone has only one observation. This chain uses TRBV20-1 with TRBJ2-1; D remains ambiguous. Germline values: CDR1 DFQATT, CDR2 SNEGSKA (reference sequence). The V gene lost 7 bases and the J gene lost 9 bases, with 13 bases spanning the gap. The CDR3 has 11 amino acids. The CDR3 coding sequence is TGCAGTGTCATTGACACCCCTGAGCAGTTCTTC. As protein: CSVIDTPEQFF.

V and J are TRBV28 and TRBJ2-3; 11 nucleotides line up with TRBD2. The CDR3 loop spans 15 amino acids. Germline assignment: CDR1 MDHEN and CDR2 SYDVKM. Trimming took 6 bases from V and 3 from J; bases not matched to a gene: 5. The CDR3 spells CASSLSGRETDTQYF. CDR3 DNA sequence: TGTGCCAGCAGCCTTAGCGGGAGGGAGACAGATACGCAGTATTTT.

The V gene is TRBV7-2, the J gene TRBJ2-5; D perhaps matches TRBD2 (5 bases). Germline CDR1 and CDR2: SGHTA and FQGNSA. V was shortened by 3 bases and J by 5 bases, with 16 bases between the two germline ends. This CDR3 is 15 amino acids long. Written as DNA, the CDR3 is TGTGCCAGCAGCTTGCCTGAGCTAGCCAGGGAGACCCAGTACTTC. It translates to CASSLPELARETQYF.

V gene TRBV12-3 or TRBV12-4 combines with J gene TRBJ1-1; no definite D call. Deletions cut 7 bases from V and 0 bases from J, with 9 bases between. The CDR3 runs to 13 residues. CDR3 in amino acids: CASKTRVNTEAFF. CDR3 coding DNA: TGTGCCAGCAAAACCCGGGTGAACACTGAAGCTTTCTTT.

The chain is built from TRBV2 and TRBJ1-6; 11 positions match TRBD1. The CDR3 consists of 18 residues. Trimming removed 3 bases from V and 7 bases from J; junction bases left unmatched: 11. Germline V CDR1 and CDR2: SNHLY, FYNNEI. The CDR3 here is CASSDWTGGLGGNSPLHF. The CDR3 nucleotides are TGTGCCAGCAGTGACTGGACAGGGGGCTTGGGAGGGAATTCACCCCTCCACTTT. The variable domain in full, with the rest retrieved from reference TRBV2 and TRBJ1-6, is EPEVTQTPSHQVTQMGQEVILRCVPISNHLYFYWYRQILGQKVEFLVSFYNNEISEKSEIFDDQFSVERPDGSNFTLKIRSTKLEDSAMYFCASSDWTGGLGGNSPLHFGNGTRLTVT.

The rearrangement links TRBV20-1 to TRBJ2-7; possible D gene TRBD1, 5 bases. Trimming cost V 3 bases and J 1 base, with 13 bases left between them. CDR3 length: 14 residues. The V gene's germline CDR1 is DFQATT and CDR2 SNEGSKA (reference sequence). The CDR3 sequence is CSASTAGRSYEQYF. Here the CDR3 DNA reads TGCAGTGCTAGTACCGCAGGGCGATCCTACGAGCAGTACTTC.

The V gene is TRBV3-1 (or the pseudogene TRBV3-2), the J gene TRBJ1-6; D call uncertain. CDR1 is LGHDT, CDR2 YNNKEL, per germline (reference sequence). This CDR3 is 14 amino acids long. Trimming pared 6 bases from V and 10 bases from J, leaving 16 bases between. CDR3 DNA sequence: TGTGCCAGCAGTCCTCTAGCCTCTGACTCACCCCTCCACTTT. Translated: CASSPLASDSPLHF.

The rearrangement uses TRBV4-2 and TRBJ1-1, with 8 bases identical to TRBD1. Germline loops: CDR1 LGHNA, CDR2 YNFKEQ. The CDR3 spans 14 residues. J gave up 4 bases and V 1 base, and 2 bases lay outside the gene matches. In DNA form, the CDR3 reads TGTGCCAGCAGCCAAGCAGGGGGCATCACTGAAGCTTTCTTT. This gives the protein CASSQAGGITEAFF.

The gene calls are TRBV5-4 and TRBJ1-2; 8 positions agree with TRBD1. The CDR3 is made up of 14 amino acids. In germline, CDR1 is SGHNT, CDR2 YYREEE (reference sequence). The trim removed 4 bases at V and 4 bases at J, leaving 6 bases unmatched. The CDR3 spells CASSTGGQIYGYTF. For the CDR3, the DNA is TGTGCCAGCAGCACAGGGGGACAAATCTATGGCTACACCTTC.

The V gene is TRBV13, the J gene TRBJ1-2, with 7 nucleotides matching TRBD1. The germline CDR1 and CDR2 sequences are PRHDT and FYEKMQ (reference sequence). The CDR3 runs to 16 residues. V shed 5 bases and J 6 bases; nucleotides not matched to a gene: 15. The CDR3 DNA reads TGTGCCAGCAGCGCTGGGGGACAGACGTTCTGGGATGGCTACACCTTC. Protein product: CASSAGGQTFWDGYTF.

The V call is TRBV7-9, the J call TRBJ1-2, with no clear D. Looked up from germline, CDR1 is SEHNR and CDR2 is FQNEAQ (reference sequence). The V and J ends lost 1 base and 6 bases respectively, with 9 bases between them. The length of the CDR3 is 13 residues. CDR3 sequence (DNA): TGTGCCAGCAGCTTAGGGCCGGAGGATGGCTACACCTTC. Translating gives CASSLGPEDGYTF.

The rearrangement uses TRBV5-6 and TRBJ1-1; possible D gene TRBD1, 6 bases. This CDR3 has 14 residues. V was trimmed by 4 bases and J by 4 bases, leaving 14 bases between them. Germline V gene lookup returns CDR1 SGHDT and CDR2 YYEEEE. The CDR3 nucleotides read TGTGCCAGCAGCCCTAGAGGGGGGGGCACTGAAGCTTTCTTT. Translation gives CASSPRGGGTEAFF.

CDR3 nucleotides: TGTGCCAGCAGCCAAGAAATAGCGCTAGAGGAGGGAAACATTCAGTACTTC. Translated, it gives CASSQEIALEEGNIQYF. The V call is TRBV3-1 (or the pseudogene TRBV3-2), the J call TRBJ2-4, with D perhaps TRBD2 (6 bases). V was cut by 0 bases and J by 6 bases, with 18 bases left in between. Germline CDR1 and CDR2: LGHDT and YNNKEL (reference sequence). CDR3 length equals 17 residues.

A single count supports this clone. The chain is built from TRBV12-3 or TRBV12-4 and TRBJ1-5; D remains ambiguous. This CDR3 spans 13 amino acids. Trimming pared 3 bases from V and 5 bases from J, leaving 8 bases between. DNA for the CDR3: TGTGCCAGCAGTTTGACTGGCGATCAGCCCCAGCATTTT. Translating gives CASSLTGDQPQHF.

The chain recombines TRBV14 with TRBJ1-1, with D unresolved. The V end lost 2 bases, the J end lost 4 bases, and 8 bases lay between the germline ends. This CDR3 comprises 13 residues. CDR1 is SGHDN and CDR2 is FVKESK in the germline V gene. The CDR3 here is CASSQQWSTEAFF. CDR3 sequence (DNA): TGTGCCAGCAGCCAACAGTGGTCCACTGAAGCTTTCTTT.

The genes are TRBV29-1 and TRBJ1-1; 9 positions match TRBD1. This CDR3 is 13 amino acids long. V gave up 7 bases and J gave up 4 bases; unmatched junction bases: 7. The germline CDR1 and CDR2 sequences are SQVTM and ANQGSEA. The CDR3 coding sequence is TGCAGCGGTGGGACAGGGCGGGGCACTGAAGCTTTCTTT. Its protein product is CSGGTGRGTEAFF.

This clone showed up just a few times. V usage is TRBV11-3 and J usage is TRBJ2-7, with 7 bases fitting TRBD1. The CDR3 is made up of 15 amino acids. Trimming removed 2 bases from V and 5 bases from J; junction bases left unmatched: 9. CDR1 and CDR2 (germline): SGHNT, YENEEA. CDR3 sequence (DNA): TGTGCCAGCAGCTTACAGGGAGACAGGGCCAACGAGCAGTACTTC. It specifies CASSLQGDRANEQYF.